These 13 T cell receptor beta chains originate from one sample sequenced in a study of control samples from healthy donors and cancer patients. Some clones are missing from TCRdb's copy, which holds only in-frame ones; the method was immunoSEQ multiplex PCR. This table holds over 150,000 clones, 85% to 95% found once. Sequencing input: blood. The origin of the receptors is a woman between 18 and 29 years old in good health.

The chain employs TRBV7-2 and TRBJ2-3; TRBD2 aligns across 9 bases. There are 15 residues in the CDR3. Germline V gene sequence: CDR1 SGHTA, CDR2 FQGNSA. Trimming at V came to 1 base and at J to 3 bases, leaving 2 bases not matched to a gene. For the CDR3, the DNA is TGTGCCAGCAGCTTAGAAGCGGGGGGAACAGATACGCAGTATTTT. Protein product: CASSLEAGGTDTQYF.

The CDR3 DNA reads TGTGCCAGCCAACAGGGGGCGAGCTCCTACAATGAGCAGTTCTTC. This sequence encodes CASQQGASSYNEQFF. The V and J genes are TRBV25-1 and TRBJ2-1, with 9 bases identical to TRBD1. With V trimmed by 8 bases and J by 0 bases, 5 bases remained unmatched. The CDR3 runs to 15 residues. Germline values: CDR1 MGHDK, CDR2 SYGVNS.

J is TRBJ2-5 and V is TRBV4-1; D uncertain. The V end was cut by 4 bases, the J end by 5 bases, with 11 bases between. The CDR3 is 13 residues long. The germline V gene encodes CDR1 MGHRA and CDR2 YSYEKL. The CDR3 DNA reads as TGCGCCAGCAGCCGACTTCCTGGGGAGACCCAGTACTTC. It translates to CASSRLPGETQYF.

The CDR3 bases are TGTGCCAGTAGTATAACCAGTATGTCATTGGATACGCAGTATTTT. As protein: CASSITSMSLDTQYF. V usage is TRBV19 and J usage is TRBJ2-3; D gene ambiguous. The CDR3 is 15 residues long. With 2 bases removed from V and 6 bases from J, the gap between germline ends came to 15 bases. Germline loops: CDR1 LNHDA, CDR2 SQIVND (reference sequence).

This sequence joins TRBV5-6 and TRBJ1-2, with 9 bases aligning to TRBD1. J gave up 7 bases and V 4 bases, and 5 bases lay outside the gene matches. This CDR3 has 13 amino acids. CDR1 and CDR2 from the germline V gene are SGHDT and YYEEEE. CDR3 loop: CASSPQGAGGYTF. As DNA, the CDR3 is TGTGCCAGCAGCCCACAGGGGGCGGGTGGCTACACCTTC.

The V and J genes are TRBV2 and TRBJ1-2, with D maybe TRBD1 (5 bases). Germline CDR1 SNHLY, CDR2 FYNNEI. The V end was cut by 6 bases, the J end by 4 bases, with 12 bases between. The CDR3 length is 13 residues. The CDR3, as DNA: TGTGCCAGCAGATCAGGGTCCGTCTATGGCTACACCTTC. Residues: CASRSGSVYGYTF.

The J gene is TRBJ2-2, the V gene TRBV20-1; D remains ambiguous. This CDR3 region has 11 residues. In germline, CDR1 is DFQATT, CDR2 SNEGSKA (reference sequence). V lost 5 bases and J 6 bases, leaving 7 bases between the germline ends. The CDR3 bases are TGCAGTGCTCTCGTCCCCGGGGAGCTGTTTTTT. Residues: CSALVPGELFF.

The chain is built from TRBV7-9 and TRBJ1-4; no definite D call. This CDR3 spans 15 amino acids. The germline CDR1 and CDR2 sequences are SEHNR and FQNEAQ (reference sequence). V was shortened by 5 bases and J by 3 bases, with 13 bases between the two germline ends. The CDR3 nucleotides read TGTGCCAGCAGCCCCGTTGGAGGTGCTAATGAAAAACTGTTTTTT. It yields the protein CASSPVGGANEKLFF.

The chain links TRBV5-1 to TRBJ1-2; 9 nucleotides match TRBD1. V lost 5 bases to trimming and J lost 7 bases; unmatched junction nucleotides: 6. This CDR3 is 13 amino acids long. Germline V lookup: CDR1 SGHRS, CDR2 YFSETQ. CDR3 residues: CASREQGARGYTF. DNA for the CDR3: TGCGCCAGCAGGGAACAGGGGGCGCGTGGCTACACCTTC.

The chain uses TRBV5-1 and TRBJ2-3; no definite D call. Germline V lookup: CDR1 SGHRS, CDR2 YFSETQ. The CDR3 totals 12 residues. The ends were cut back, 4 bases at V and 2 bases at J, with 5 bases in the middle. The CDR3 nucleotides are TGCGCCAGCAGCCCCCCCACAGATACGCAGTATTTT. Its protein is CASSPPTDTQYF.

In DNA form, the CDR3 reads TGTGCCAGCAGTCCCCTGATTTGGGTTGCGAACACTGAAGCTTTCTTT. The encoded protein is CASSPLIWVANTEAFF. The gene calls are TRBV28 and TRBJ1-1, with D unclear. The CDR3 contains 16 residues. Germline V gene lookup returns CDR1 MDHEN and CDR2 SYDVKM. Trimming pared 5 bases from V and 1 base from J, leaving 17 bases between. The entire variable domain, with the rest obtained from reference TRBV28 and TRBJ1-1, is as follows: DVKVTQSSRYLVKRTGEKVFLECVQDMDHENMFWYRQDPGLGLRLIYFSYDVKMKEKGDIPEGYSVSREKKERFSLILESASTNQTSMYLCASSPLIWVANTEAFFGQGTRLTVV.

V is TRBV7-9 and J is TRBJ2-1; no reliable D call. This CDR3 is 15 amino acids long. Germline CDR1 is SEHNR and CDR2 is FQNEAQ (reference sequence). Trimming stripped 2 bases from V and 5 bases from J, with 13 bases between. CDR3 region: CASSLMGYANNEQFF. CDR3 nucleotides: TGTGCCAGCAGCTTAATGGGTTACGCGAACAATGAGCAGTTCTTC. Using reference TRBV7-9 and TRBJ2-1 for the parts outside the CDR3, the full variable domain is DTGVSQNPRHKITKRGQNVTFRCDPISEHNRLYWYRQTLGQGPEFLTYFQNEAQLEKSRLLSDRFSAERPKGSFSTLEIQRTEQGDSAMYLCASSLMGYANNEQFFGPGTRLTVL.

This sequence joins TRBV6-1 and TRBJ2-3, with TRBD2 matching over 10 bases. Germline V lookup: CDR1 MNHNS, CDR2 SASEGT. V lost 3 bases to trimming and J lost 2 bases; unmatched junction nucleotides: 5. This CDR3 has 16 residues. CDR3: CASSEGLARATDTQYF. CDR3 DNA: TGTGCCAGCAGTGAGGGACTAGCGCGTGCCACAGATACGCAGTATTTT.